This T cell receptor (beta chain) appears in the sequencing data of a study of T cells in Graves' hyperthyroidism and ophthalmopathy. It was RNA transcripts that yielded the amplified TCR beta CDR3 regions. TCR CDR3 regions were first amplified by RT-PCR with HTBI primers. TCRdb reprocessed the multiplex PCR reads via MiXCR and lists one record per CDR3 protein. Among almost 600,000 distinct CDR3 sequences listed, approximately 15% were seen once. General study points: Blood also carried most thyroid clonotypes expanded above 0.001.

V dropped 6 bases and J dropped 2 bases, with 17 bases sitting between them. CDR3 length: 16 amino acids. Per germline, CDR1 MNHNS and CDR2 SASEGT. There are many counts of this clonotype. Its target is unknown. V and J are TRBV6-1 and TRBJ2-1; TRBD2 might be the D (6 bases). The source material was blood. This clonotype was obtained from a woman aged 25 to 39 with Graves' hyperthyroidism that later progressed to Graves' ophthalmopathy. This CDR3 reads CASRYRASDPYNEQFF. As DNA, the CDR3 is TGTGCCAGCAGATATAGGGCTAGCGATCCCTACAATGAGCAGTTCTTC.